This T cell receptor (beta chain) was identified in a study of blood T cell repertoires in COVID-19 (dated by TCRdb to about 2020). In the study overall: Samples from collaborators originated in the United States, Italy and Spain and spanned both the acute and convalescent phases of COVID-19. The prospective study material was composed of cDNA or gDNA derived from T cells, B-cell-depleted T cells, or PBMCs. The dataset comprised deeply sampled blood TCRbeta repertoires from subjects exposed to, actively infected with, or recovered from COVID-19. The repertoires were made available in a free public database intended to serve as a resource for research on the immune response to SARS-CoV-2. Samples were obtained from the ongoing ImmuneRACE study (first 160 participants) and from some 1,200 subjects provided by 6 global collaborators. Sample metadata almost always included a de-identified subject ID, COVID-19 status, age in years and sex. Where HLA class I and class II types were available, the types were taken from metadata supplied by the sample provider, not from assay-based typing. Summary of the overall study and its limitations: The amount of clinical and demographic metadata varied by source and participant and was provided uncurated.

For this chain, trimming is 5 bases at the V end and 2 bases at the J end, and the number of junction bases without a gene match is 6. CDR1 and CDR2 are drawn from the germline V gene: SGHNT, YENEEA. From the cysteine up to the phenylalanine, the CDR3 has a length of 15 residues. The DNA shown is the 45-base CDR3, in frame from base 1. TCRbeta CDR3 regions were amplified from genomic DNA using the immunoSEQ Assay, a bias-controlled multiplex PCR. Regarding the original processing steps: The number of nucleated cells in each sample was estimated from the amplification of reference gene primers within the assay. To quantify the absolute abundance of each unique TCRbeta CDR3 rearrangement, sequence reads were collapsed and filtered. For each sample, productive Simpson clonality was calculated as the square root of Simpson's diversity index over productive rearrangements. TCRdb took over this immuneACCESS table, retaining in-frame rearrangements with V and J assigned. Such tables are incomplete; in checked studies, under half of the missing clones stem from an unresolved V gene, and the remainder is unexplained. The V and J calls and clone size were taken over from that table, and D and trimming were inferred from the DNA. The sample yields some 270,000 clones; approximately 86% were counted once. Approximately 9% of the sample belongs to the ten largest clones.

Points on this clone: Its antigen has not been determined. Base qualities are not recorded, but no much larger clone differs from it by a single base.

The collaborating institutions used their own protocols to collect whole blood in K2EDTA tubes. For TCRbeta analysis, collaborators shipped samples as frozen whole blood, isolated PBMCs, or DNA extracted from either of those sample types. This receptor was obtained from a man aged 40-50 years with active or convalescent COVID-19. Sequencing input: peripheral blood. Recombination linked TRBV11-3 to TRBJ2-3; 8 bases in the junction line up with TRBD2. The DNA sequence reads TGTGCCAGCAGCCTCGCTAGCGGGCTCACAGATACGCAGTATTTT. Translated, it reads CASSLASGLTDTQYF.